The 18 T cell receptor beta chains below come from one sample, sequenced in a study of blood T cell repertoires in COVID-19. The protocol was immunoSEQ multiplex PCR, while the TCRdb copy is restricted to in-frame clones and leaves out a portion. In the table there are about 130,000 clones, roughly 71% of which are singletons. The specimen was peripheral blood. These receptor sequences come from an elderly man with acute or convalescent COVID-19.

The chain carries TRBV10-3 and TRBJ2-2; a weak D match, TRBD1 (7 bases). The CDR3 spans 16 residues. The germline gives CDR1 ENHRY, CDR2 SYGVKD. Trimming removed 3 bases at V and 4 bases at J, with 15 bases between. The CDR3 is CAISDRRQGGTGELFF. The CDR3 DNA sequence: TGTGCCATCAGTGATCGGAGACAGGGAGGCACCGGGGAGCTGTTTTTT.

V gene TRBV20-1 combines with J gene TRBJ2-3, with D perhaps matching TRBD1 (5 bases). Germline-derived CDR1 and CDR2 are DFQATT and SNEGSKA (reference sequence). This CDR3 is 10 amino acids long. Trimming took 6 bases from V and 4 from J, leaving 5 bases between them. The CDR3 here is CSAGADTQYF. In DNA form, the CDR3 reads TGCAGTGCAGGGGCAGATACGCAGTATTTT.

This clone occurred a few times. The chain carries TRBV6-1 and TRBJ1-5; a possible D gene is TRBD1 (6 bases). Trimming stripped 1 base from V and 4 bases from J, with 14 bases between. CDR1 MNHNS and CDR2 SASEGT come from the germline V gene. The CDR3 runs 16 residues. In nucleotides, the CDR3 is TGTGCCAGCAGTGAAGGGTCACAGGGTAGGAATCAGCCCCAGCATTTT. It is translated as CASSEGSQGRNQPQHF.

This chain joins TRBV5-1 and TRBJ1-2; no firm D call. The CDR3 is 14 residues long. Germline V gene sequence: CDR1 SGHRS, CDR2 YFSETQ. Trimming pared 4 bases from V and 5 bases from J, leaving 15 bases between. CDR3 in amino acids: CASSPQVGGYGYTF. DNA for the CDR3: TGCGCCAGCAGCCCGCAGGTCGGCGGGTATGGCTACACCTTC.

The rearrangement joins TRBV21-1 to TRBJ2-2; the D segment call TRBD2 is taken from the table without a DNA check. TRBV21-1 is shown as a pseudogene. The CDR3 spans 15 residues. CDR3 region: CASSKGEARAGELFF. The CDR3 nucleotides read TGTGCCAGCAGCAAAGGGGAGGCTAGAGCCGGGGAGCTGTTTTTT.

The rearrangement links TRBV27 to TRBJ2-7; D perhaps matches TRBD2 (6 bases). Germline V gene lookup returns CDR1 MNHEY and CDR2 SMNVEV (reference sequence). The CDR3 sequence is 13 residues long. V was clipped by 4 bases and J by 5 bases, with 12 bases between them. The CDR3 sequence: CASSSSGVHEQYF. DNA for the CDR3: TGTGCCAGCAGTTCCTCGGGGGTCCACGAGCAGTACTTC.

The chain couples TRBV7-2 to TRBJ2-3, with 9 bases that match TRBD1. The ends lost 5 bases at V and 5 bases at J; junction bases unmatched: 8. The CDR3 has 15 residues. Germline loops: CDR1 SGHTA, CDR2 FQGNSA. The DNA for the CDR3 is TGTGCCAGCAGCCCCCGGGGGACAGGGATAGATACGCAGTATTTT. This translates into CASSPRGTGIDTQYF.

J is TRBJ2-7 and V is TRBV5-1; D call uncertain. Trimming pared 0 bases from V and 3 bases from J, leaving 10 bases between. Germline V gene data show CDR1 as SGHRS and CDR2 as YFSETQ. The CDR3 length is 14 residues. In DNA, the CDR3 is TGCGCCAGCAGCTTGGGGCAGGCCAACTACGAGCAGTACTTC. It encodes CASSLGQANYEQYF. Based on the CDR3 plus reference TRBV5-1 and TRBJ2-7, the full variable domain is KAGVTQTPRYLIKTRGQQVTLSCSPISGHRSVSWYQQTPGQGLQFLFEYFSETQRNKGNFPGRFSGRQFSNSRSEMNVSTLELGDSALYLCASSLGQANYEQYFGPGTRLTVT.

V and J are TRBV7-9 and TRBJ2-7, with 8 bases matching TRBD1. V was pared by 5 bases and J by 0 bases, with 3 bases of the junction left unmatched. The CDR3 loop spans 14 amino acids. The germline V gene encodes CDR1 SEHNR and CDR2 FQNEAQ (reference sequence). CDR3 sequence reads: CASSGGTGSYEQYF. The CDR3 coding sequence is TGTGCCAGCAGCGGAGGGACAGGCTCCTACGAGCAGTACTTC. Variable domain in full (rest from reference TRBV7-9 and TRBJ2-7): DTGVSQNPRHKITKRGQNVTFRCDPISEHNRLYWYRQTLGQGPEFLTYFQNEAQLEKSRLLSDRFSAERPKGSFSTLEIQRTEQGDSAMYLCASSGGTGSYEQYFGPGTRLTVT.

Here the CDR3 DNA reads TGTGCCAGCAGTAAGGACAGAGAGCATGGCTACACCTTC. Protein: CASSKDREHGYTF. The chain has TRBV5-4 and TRBJ1-2; tentative D call: TRBD1 (6 bases). Germline assignment: CDR1 SGHNT and CDR2 YYREEE (reference sequence). Trimming stripped 5 bases from V and 6 bases from J, with 14 bases between. CDR3 size: 13 residues.

The rearrangement links TRBV19 to TRBJ1-6; 7 nucleotides align to TRBD1. The CDR3 totals 14 residues. J gave up 7 bases and V 7 bases, and 7 bases lay outside the gene matches. Germline CDR1 LNHDA, CDR2 SQIVND (reference sequence). Here the CDR3 reads CASNSGQKNSPLHF. CDR3 bases: TGTGCCAGTAATTCGGGACAGAAAAATTCACCCCTCCACTTT.

The chain links TRBV19 to TRBJ1-5; D is undetermined. V dropped 4 bases and J dropped 3 bases, with 10 bases sitting between them. The germline V gene encodes CDR1 LNHDA and CDR2 SQIVND (reference sequence). The CDR3 contains 14 residues. The CDR3 region is CASSSPNFNQPQHF. CDR3 coding DNA: TGTGCCAGTAGTAGCCCCAACTTCAATCAGCCCCAGCATTTT.

The chain employs TRBV2 and TRBJ1-5, with 7 nucleotides matching TRBD1. Germline CDR1 SNHLY, CDR2 FYNNEI. Unmatched junction bases numbered 10, after V lost 6 bases and J lost 2 bases. This CDR3 comprises 16 residues. The CDR3 loop reads CASRKQGVRGNQPQHF. The DNA of the CDR3 is TGTGCCAGCAGGAAGCAGGGGGTAAGAGGCAATCAGCCCCAGCATTTT.

The chain has TRBV7-2 and TRBJ2-6; 10 bases fit TRBD1. V was pared by 5 bases and J by 2 bases, with 9 bases of the junction left unmatched. The germline gives CDR1 SGHTA, CDR2 FQGNSA. There are 18 residues in the CDR3. CDR3 residues: CASSPQTGGSTGANVLTF. CDR3 DNA: TGTGCCAGCAGCCCCCAGACAGGGGGCAGCACTGGGGCCAACGTCCTGACTTTC.

The J gene is TRBJ1-5, the V gene TRBV19; 7 nucleotides match TRBD1. CDR1 is LNHDA, CDR2 SQIVND, per germline (reference sequence). The length of the CDR3 is 18 residues. The V gene end was trimmed by 4 bases and the J gene end by 0 bases; junction bases not matched to a gene: 12. CDR3 coding DNA: TGTGCCAGTAGTACCCTGACAGGGACCAGACTTAGCAATCAGCCCCAGCATTTT. It encodes CASSTLTGTRLSNQPQHF.

The chain uses TRBV7-7 and TRBJ2-5; 7 bases line up with TRBD1. The CDR3 is 15 amino acids. V trimming: 7 bases; J trimming: 4 bases; junction bases outside the gene matches: 12. Looked up from germline, CDR1 is SSHAT and CDR2 is FNYEAQ (reference sequence). CDR3 in amino acids: CASTTGVGAVETQYF. In nucleotides, the CDR3 is TGTGCCAGCACCACAGGGGTGGGGGCGGTAGAGACCCAGTACTTC.

A single count supports this clone. The V gene is TRBV6-2 or TRBV6-3, the J gene TRBJ2-3; 11 bases agree with TRBD1. The CDR3 runs 15 residues. The germline V gene has CDR1 MNHEY and CDR2 SVGEGT. Trimming took 4 bases from V and 8 from J; bases not matched to a gene: 8. CDR3 DNA sequence: TGTGCCAGCAGTTCCGGACAGGGGGCGCGGGGTACGCAGTATTTT. The encoded protein is CASSSGQGARGTQYF.

This chain uses TRBV19 with TRBJ1-6; 9 bases match TRBD1. In germline, CDR1 is LNHDA, CDR2 SQIVND (reference sequence). V gave up 6 bases and J gave up 7 bases; unmatched junction bases: 7. CDR3 length equals 15 residues. CDR3 DNA sequence: TGTGCCAGTAGAGGGGGGACAGGGACAAATTCACCCCTCCACTTT. The encoded protein is CASRGGTGTNSPLHF.